The entry below gives a single TCR beta chain sequence along with its context. What it binds is not known. The CDR3 covers 14 residues. The V segment lost 4 bases and the J segment 0 bases; nucleotides outside the gene matches: 1. The germline V gene encodes CDR1 LNHDA and CDR2 SQIVND (reference sequence). Profiled with immunoSEQ multiplex PCR; TCRdb holds only in-frame clones, not every one. This sample has over 5,000 clones, with approximately 70% found just once. This entry is derived from a study of T cell clonotyping in hematopoietic cell transplantation. Regarding the study as a whole: After transplant, recipient diversity fell while pathologically expanded clonotypes grew through day 180.

The sample consisted of PBMCs, taken 180 days after allogeneic stem cell transplant. The receptor comes from a male patient between 45 and 59 years old who had an allogeneic stem cell transplant from an unrelated donor, so the T cells may come from the graft donor. Some clones in this sample may be carry-over from other donors' samples. The chain couples TRBV19 to TRBJ2-7; 9 nucleotides align to TRBD2. CDR3 amino acids: CASSTTSGSYEQYF. In DNA form, the CDR3 reads TGTGCCAGTAGTACGACTAGCGGCTCCTACGAGCAGTACTTC.